In this sample, the clone carrying this T cell receptor beta chain turned up many times. The target antigen is unknown. Researchers isolated at least 7 million PBMCs per sample. A J-beta primer mix and a sample-barcoded 5' primer were used in a second PCR of about 7 to 12 cycles. A template-switch adaptor containing 12 random nucleotides labeled each cDNA molecule. MiXCR, applied by TCRdb to the 5' RACE reads, yields one record per CDR3 protein. The table shows 1.5 million to 2 million distinct CDR3 sequences, with roughly 27% occurring only once. These data come from a study of blood T cells in healthy people across ages. Study-level results: Both naive CD4+ cell counts and diversity were greater in long-lived donors than in aged donors.

V trimming: 4 bases; J trimming: 4 bases; junction bases outside the gene matches: 5. Germline loops: CDR1 DFQATT, CDR2 SNEGSKA (reference sequence). The CDR3 contains 13 residues. Sequencing was done on a sample of blood. V and J are TRBV20-1 and TRBJ2-7, with 9 nucleotides matching TRBD1. The clonotype originates from a woman aged 25 to 39 in good health. The CDR3 coding sequence is TGCAGTGCTATTAGGGACAGGGAGTACGAGCAGTACTTC. Protein product: CSAIRDREYEQYF.